This T cell receptor beta chain stems from a study of beta chain features in type 1 diabetes. Study in general: There was similarity between patients and healthy donors in age, gender and cell yields.

The study reverse transcribed the entire isolated RNA, so it sequenced expressed TCRB transcripts. TCRdb keeps only in-frame clones here, not all; method: immunoSEQ multiplex PCR. The sample comprises hundreds of thousands of clones, roughly 16% of which are singletons, and more than 0.08% rests with the top ten. Material for sequencing was naive CD4+ T cells from blood. The source of this sequence is a man between 18 and 29 years old in good health.

The CDR3 DNA reads as TGTGCCAGCAGCCCCCGTTGGGGGGCGAGGGATGAAGCTTTCTTT. Its translation is CASSPRWGARDEAFF. The genes are TRBV14 and TRBJ1-1; tentative D call: TRBD1 (6 bases). V lost 4 bases, J lost 7 bases, and 19 bases lay in between. CDR3 length: 15 residues. Germline lookup yields CDR1 SGHDN and CDR2 FVKESK.